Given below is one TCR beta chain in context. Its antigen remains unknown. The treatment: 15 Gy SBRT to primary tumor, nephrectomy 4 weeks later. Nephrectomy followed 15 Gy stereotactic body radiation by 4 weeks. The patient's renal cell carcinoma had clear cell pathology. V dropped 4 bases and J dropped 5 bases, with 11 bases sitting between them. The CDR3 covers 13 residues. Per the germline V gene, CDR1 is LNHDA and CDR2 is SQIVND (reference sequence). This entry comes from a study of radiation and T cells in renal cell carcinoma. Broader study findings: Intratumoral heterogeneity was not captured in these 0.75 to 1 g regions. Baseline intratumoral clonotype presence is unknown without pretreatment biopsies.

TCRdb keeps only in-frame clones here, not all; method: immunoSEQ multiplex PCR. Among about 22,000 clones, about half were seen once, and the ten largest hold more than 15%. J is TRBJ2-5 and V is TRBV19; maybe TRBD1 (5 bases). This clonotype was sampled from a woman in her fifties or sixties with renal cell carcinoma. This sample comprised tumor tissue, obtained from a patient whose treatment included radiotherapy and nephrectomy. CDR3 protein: CASSNLAGETQYF. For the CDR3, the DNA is TGTGCCAGTAGTAACCTCGCAGGGGAGACCCAGTACTTC.